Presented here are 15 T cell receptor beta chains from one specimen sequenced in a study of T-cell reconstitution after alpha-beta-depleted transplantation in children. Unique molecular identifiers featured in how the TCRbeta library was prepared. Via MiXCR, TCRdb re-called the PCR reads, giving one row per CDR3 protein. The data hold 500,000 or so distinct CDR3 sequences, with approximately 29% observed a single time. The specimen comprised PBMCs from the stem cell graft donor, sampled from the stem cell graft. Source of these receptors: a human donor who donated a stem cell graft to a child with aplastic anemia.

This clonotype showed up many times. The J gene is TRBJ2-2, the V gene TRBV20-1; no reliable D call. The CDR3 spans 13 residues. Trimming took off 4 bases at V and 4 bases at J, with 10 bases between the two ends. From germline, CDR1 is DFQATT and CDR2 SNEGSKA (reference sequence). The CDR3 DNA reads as TGCAGTGCTAAGGCAGGTTCCACCGGGGAGCTGTTTTTT. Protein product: CSAKAGSTGELFF.

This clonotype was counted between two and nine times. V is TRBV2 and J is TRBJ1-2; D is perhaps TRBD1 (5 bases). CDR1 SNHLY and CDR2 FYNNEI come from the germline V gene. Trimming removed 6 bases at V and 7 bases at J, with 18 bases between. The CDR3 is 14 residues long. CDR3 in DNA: TGTGCCAGCAGCAAAGAGGACGGGGCATCTGGCTACACCTTC. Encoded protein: CASSKEDGASGYTF.

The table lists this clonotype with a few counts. The CDR3 loop is CAWRRKLAGDTQYF. In DNA, the CDR3 is TGTGCCTGGAGGAGGAAACTAGCGGGAGATACGCAGTATTTT. This rearrangement joins TRBV30 to TRBJ2-3, with 9 bases lining up with TRBD2. Looked up from germline, CDR1 is GTSNPN and CDR2 is SVGIG (reference sequence). The length of the CDR3 is 14 residues. V lost 3 bases to trimming and J lost 5 bases; unmatched junction nucleotides: 6.

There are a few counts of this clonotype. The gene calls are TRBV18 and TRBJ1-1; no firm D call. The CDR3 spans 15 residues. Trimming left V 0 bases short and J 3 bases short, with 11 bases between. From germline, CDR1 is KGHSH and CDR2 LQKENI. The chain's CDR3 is CASSPPVIGHTEAFF. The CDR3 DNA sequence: TGTGCCAGCTCACCACCGGTAATAGGGCACACTGAAGCTTTCTTT.

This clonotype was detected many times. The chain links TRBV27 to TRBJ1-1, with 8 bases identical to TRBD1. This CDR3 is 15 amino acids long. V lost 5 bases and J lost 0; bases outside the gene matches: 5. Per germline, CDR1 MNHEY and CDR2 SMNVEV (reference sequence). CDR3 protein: CASSPRDRMNTEAFF. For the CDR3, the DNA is TGTGCCAGCAGTCCCAGGGACAGGATGAACACTGAAGCTTTCTTT.

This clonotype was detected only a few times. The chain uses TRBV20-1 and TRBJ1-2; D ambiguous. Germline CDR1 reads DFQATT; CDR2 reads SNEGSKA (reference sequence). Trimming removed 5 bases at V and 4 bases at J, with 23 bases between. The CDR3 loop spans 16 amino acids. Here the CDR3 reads CSAPRAITSLSYGYTF. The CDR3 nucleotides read TGCAGTGCTCCCCGGGCCATAACCTCGCTGAGCTATGGCTACACCTTC.

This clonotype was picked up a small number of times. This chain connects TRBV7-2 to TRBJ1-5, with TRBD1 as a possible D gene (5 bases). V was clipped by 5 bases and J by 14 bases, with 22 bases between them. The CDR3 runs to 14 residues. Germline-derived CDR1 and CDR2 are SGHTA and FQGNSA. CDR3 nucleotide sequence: TGTGCCAGCAGCCGGGGCCTAACGGGAGAAGTGGAGCATTTT. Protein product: CASSRGLTGEVEHF.

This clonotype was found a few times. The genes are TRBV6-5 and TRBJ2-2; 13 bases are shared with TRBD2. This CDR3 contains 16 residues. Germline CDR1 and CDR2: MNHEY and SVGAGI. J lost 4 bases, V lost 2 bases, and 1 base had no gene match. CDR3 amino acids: CASSYGTSGATGELFF. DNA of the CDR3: TGTGCCAGCAGTTACGGGACTAGCGGGGCCACCGGGGAGCTGTTTTTT.

Here the CDR3 DNA reads TGTGCCAGCTGCCCCAGTTGGGGGAGGGGGAATTCACCCCTCCACTTT. Its protein is CASCPSWGRGNSPLHF. This sequence joins TRBV2 and TRBJ1-6, with D possibly TRBD1 on 6 matching bases. CDR3 length equals 16 residues. Germline V CDR1 and CDR2: SNHLY, FYNNEI. V gave up 8 bases and J gave up 7 bases, with 21 bases separating them.

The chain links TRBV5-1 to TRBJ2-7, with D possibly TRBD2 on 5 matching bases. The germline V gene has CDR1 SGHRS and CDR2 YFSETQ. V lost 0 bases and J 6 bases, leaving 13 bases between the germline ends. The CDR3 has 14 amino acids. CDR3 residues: CASSLGSSISEQYF. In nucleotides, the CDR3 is TGCGCCAGCAGCTTGGGGTCTAGCATCTCCGAGCAGTACTTC.

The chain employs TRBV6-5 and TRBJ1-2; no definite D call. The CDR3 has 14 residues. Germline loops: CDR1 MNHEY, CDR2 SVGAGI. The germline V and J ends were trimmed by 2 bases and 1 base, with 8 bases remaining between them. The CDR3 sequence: CASSYRDVNYGYTF. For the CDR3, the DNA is TGTGCCAGCAGTTACCGCGACGTTAACTATGGCTACACCTTC.

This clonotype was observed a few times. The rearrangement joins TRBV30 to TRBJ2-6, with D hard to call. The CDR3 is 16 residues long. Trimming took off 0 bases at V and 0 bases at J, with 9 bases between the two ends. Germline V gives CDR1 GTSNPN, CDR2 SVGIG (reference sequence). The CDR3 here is CAWSVLRSSGANVLTF. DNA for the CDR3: TGTGCCTGGAGTGTACTCCGGAGCTCTGGGGCCAACGTCCTGACTTTC.

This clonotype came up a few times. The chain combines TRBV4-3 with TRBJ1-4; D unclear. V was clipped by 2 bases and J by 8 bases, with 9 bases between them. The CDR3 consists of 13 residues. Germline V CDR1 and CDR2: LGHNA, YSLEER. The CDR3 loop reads CASSQPGSEKLFF. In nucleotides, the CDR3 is TGCGCCAGCAGCCAACCCGGCAGCGAAAAACTGTTTTTT.

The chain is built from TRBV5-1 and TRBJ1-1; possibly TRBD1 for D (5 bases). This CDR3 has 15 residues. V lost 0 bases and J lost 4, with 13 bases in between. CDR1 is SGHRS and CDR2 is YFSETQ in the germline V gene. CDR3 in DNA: TGCGCCAGCAGCTTGGACGGGGGAGGTGTCACTGAAGCTTTCTTT. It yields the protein CASSLDGGGVTEAFF.

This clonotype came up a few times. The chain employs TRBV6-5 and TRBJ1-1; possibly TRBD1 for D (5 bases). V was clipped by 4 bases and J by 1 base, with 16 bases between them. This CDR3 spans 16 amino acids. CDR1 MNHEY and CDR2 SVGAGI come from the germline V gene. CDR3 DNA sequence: TGTGCCAGCAGTTTCCTGACAGTGGGTGGGAACACTGAAGCTTTCTTT. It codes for CASSFLTVGGNTEAFF.